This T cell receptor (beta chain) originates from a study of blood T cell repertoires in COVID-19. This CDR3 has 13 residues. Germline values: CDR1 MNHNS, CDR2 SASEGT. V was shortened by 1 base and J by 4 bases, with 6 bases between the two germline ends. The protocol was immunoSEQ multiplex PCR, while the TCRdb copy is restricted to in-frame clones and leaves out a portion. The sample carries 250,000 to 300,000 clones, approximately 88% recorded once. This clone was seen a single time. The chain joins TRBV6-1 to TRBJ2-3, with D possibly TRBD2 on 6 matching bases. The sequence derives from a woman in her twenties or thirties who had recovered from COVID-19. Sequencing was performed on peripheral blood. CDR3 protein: CASSEGLADTQYF. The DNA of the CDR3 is TGTGCCAGCAGTGAAGGACTAGCAGATACGCAGTATTTT.